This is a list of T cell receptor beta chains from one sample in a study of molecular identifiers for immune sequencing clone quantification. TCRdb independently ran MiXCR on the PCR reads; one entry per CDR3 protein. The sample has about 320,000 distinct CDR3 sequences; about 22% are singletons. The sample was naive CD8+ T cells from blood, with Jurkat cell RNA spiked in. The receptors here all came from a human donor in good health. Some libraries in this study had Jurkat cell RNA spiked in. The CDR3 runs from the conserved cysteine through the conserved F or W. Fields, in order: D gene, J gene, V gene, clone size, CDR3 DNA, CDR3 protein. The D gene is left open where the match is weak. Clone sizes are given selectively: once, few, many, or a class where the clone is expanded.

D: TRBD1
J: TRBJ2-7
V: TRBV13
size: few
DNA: TGTGCCAGCAGCCCGGGACAGGGGGCCACCACCTCCTACGAGCAGTACTTC
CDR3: CASSPGQGATTSYEQYF

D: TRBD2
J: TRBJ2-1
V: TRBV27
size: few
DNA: TGTGCCAGCAGACCTACTAGCGGGAGGCTCTACAATGAGCAGTTCTTC
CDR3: CASRPTSGRLYNEQFF

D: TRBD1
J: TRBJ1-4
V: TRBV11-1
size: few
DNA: TGTGCCAGCAGCTTGCGACCGGGACAGGGCCCAACCGGCAATGAAAAACTGTTTTTT
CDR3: CASSLRPGQGPTGNEKLFF

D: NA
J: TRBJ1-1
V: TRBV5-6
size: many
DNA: TGTGCCAGCAACAATCGGGGCTATGAAGCTTTCTTT
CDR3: CASNNRGYEAFF

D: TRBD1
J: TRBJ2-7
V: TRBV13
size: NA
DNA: TGTGCCAGCAGCGCGAGGTCGATCTCCGGGACAGGGGACTACGAGCAGTACTTC
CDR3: CASSARSISGTGDYEQYF

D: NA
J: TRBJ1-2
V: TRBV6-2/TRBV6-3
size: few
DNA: TGTGCCAGCAGTTACTCGATTTTCCAAGGGGACTATGGCTACACCTTC
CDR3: CASSYSIFQGDYGYTF

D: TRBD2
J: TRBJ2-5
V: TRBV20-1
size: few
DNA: TGCAGTGCTAGAGCCCGCGGGGAGACTAGCGGCACCTTTTTGACCCAGTACTTC
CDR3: CSARARGETSGTFLTQYF

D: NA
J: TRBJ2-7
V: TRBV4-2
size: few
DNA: TGTGCCAGCAGCCAAGAAGGGAACGAGCAGTACTTC
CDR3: CASSQEGNEQYF

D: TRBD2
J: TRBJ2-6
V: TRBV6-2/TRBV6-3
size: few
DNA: TGTGCCAGCAGTTACTGGACTAGCGGGACTGGGGCCAACGTCCTGACTTTC
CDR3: CASSYWTSGTGANVLTF

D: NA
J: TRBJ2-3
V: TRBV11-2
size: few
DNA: TGTGCCAGCAGCTTAGGGCCGGGGGGCACAGATACGCAGTATTTT
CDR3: CASSLGPGGTDTQYF

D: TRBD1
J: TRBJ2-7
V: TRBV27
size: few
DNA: TGTGCCAGCAGTTACGGGACAGGGGAGTACGAGCAGTACTTC
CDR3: CASSYGTGEYEQYF

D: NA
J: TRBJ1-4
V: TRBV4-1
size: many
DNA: TGCGCCAGCAGCCAGGGGAGGAATGAAAAACTGTTTTTT
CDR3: CASSQGRNEKLFF

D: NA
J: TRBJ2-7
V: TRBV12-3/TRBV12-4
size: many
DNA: TGTGCCAGCAGTTCGCAGGGGTTCCCCGAGCAGTACTTC
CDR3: CASSSQGFPEQYF

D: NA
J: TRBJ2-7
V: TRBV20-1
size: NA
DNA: TGCAGTGCTAGAGATATTAACAGGGCCACCTACGAGCAGTACTTC
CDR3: CSARDINRATYEQYF

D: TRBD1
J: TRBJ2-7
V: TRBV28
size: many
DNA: TGTGCCAGTGAAGGGACAGGGGACCCCTACGAGCAGTACTTC
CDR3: CASEGTGDPYEQYF

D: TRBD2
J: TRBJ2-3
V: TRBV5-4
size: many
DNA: TGTGCCAGCAGCAGCTTAGCGGGGGCCAATGTTCGCACAGATACGCAGTATTTT
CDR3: CASSSLAGANVRTDTQYF

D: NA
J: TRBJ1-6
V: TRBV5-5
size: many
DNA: TGTGCCAGCCGCGCGAGTGTCCTGAGCTCCTATAATTCACCCCTCCACTTT
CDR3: CASRASVLSSYNSPLHF

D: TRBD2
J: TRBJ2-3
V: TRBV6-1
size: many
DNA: TGTGCCAGCAGTGGTGGCTGGGGGGGAGAGATTTCAGATACGCAGTATTTT
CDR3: CASSGGWGGEISDTQYF

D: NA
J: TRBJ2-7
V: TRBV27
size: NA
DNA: TGTGCCAGCCGCGATGAGGGGAACCCCTACGAGCAGTACTTC
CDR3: CASRDEGNPYEQYF

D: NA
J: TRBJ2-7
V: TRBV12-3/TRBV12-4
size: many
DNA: TGTGCCAGCAGTTTTCGGCGGGACTCCTACGAGCAGTACTTC
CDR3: CASSFRRDSYEQYF

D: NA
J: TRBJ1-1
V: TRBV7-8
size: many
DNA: TGTGCCAGCAGCTTAACGGAAGGAGCTTTCTTT
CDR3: CASSLTEGAFF

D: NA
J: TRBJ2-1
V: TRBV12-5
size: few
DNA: TGTGCTAGTGGTTTGGCGGGTAATCGGCAGTTCTTC
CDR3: CASGLAGNRQFF

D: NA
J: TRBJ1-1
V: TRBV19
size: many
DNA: TGTGCCAGTAGCTCCCTCACAGGGTATTCTGAAGCTTTCTTT
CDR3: CASSSLTGYSEAFF

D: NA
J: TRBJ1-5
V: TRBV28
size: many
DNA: TGTGCCAGCAGTTTAATGGGAATGGGCAATCAGCCCCAGCATTTT
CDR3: CASSLMGMGNQPQHF

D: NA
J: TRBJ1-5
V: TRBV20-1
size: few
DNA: TGCAGTGCAGATAGTGGGGTATATAGCAATCAGCCCCAGCATTTT
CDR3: CSADSGVYSNQPQHF

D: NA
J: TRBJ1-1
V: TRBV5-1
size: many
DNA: TGCGCCAGCAGCTTAAACGGGGGCAACACTGAAGCTTTCTTT
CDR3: CASSLNGGNTEAFF

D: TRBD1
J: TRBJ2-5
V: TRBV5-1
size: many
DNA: TGCGCCAGCAGCTCCCCGGGACAGGGATTCTTTGCCCAAGAGACCCAGTACTTC
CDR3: CASSSPGQGFFAQETQYF

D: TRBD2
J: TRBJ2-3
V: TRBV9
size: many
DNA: TGTGCCAGCAGCGCACGACTAGCGGGGGGTCTAGGCACAGATACGCAGTATTTT
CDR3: CASSARLAGGLGTDTQYF

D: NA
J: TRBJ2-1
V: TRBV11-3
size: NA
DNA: TGTGCCAGCAGCTTAGATTTAGTGACCTACAATGAGCAGTTCTTC
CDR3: CASSLDLVTYNEQFF

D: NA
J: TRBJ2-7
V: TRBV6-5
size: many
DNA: TGTGCCAGCAGCTACCGCGCTAAGGACTACGAGCAGTACTTC
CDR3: CASSYRAKDYEQYF

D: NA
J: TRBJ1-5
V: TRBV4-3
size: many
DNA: TGCGCCAGCAGCCAAGATCATGCAGGGGCTGGTCAGCCCCAGCATTTT
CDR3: CASSQDHAGAGQPQHF

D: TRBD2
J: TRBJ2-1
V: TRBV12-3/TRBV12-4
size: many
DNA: TGTGCCAGCAGCCCTCCTCTAGCGGGAGGTTATAATGAGCAGTTCTTC
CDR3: CASSPPLAGGYNEQFF

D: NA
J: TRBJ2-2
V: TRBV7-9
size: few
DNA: TGTGCCAGCAGCTCTGCGATAGACCCGAACACCGGGGAGCTGTTTTTT
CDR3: CASSSAIDPNTGELFF

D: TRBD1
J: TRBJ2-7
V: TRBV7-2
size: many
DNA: TGTGCCAGCAGCCCCGGGACAGGGAATCCCTACGAGCAGTACTTC
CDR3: CASSPGTGNPYEQYF

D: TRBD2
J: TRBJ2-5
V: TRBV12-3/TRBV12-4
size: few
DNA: TGTGCCAGCAGCTGGACTAGCGGGGGGGCCGGGCAAGAGACCCAGTACTTC
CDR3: CASSWTSGGAGQETQYF

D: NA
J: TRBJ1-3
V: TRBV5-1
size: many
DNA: TGCGCCAGCAGCTTGGTTGCGGATGGAAACACCATATATTTT
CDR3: CASSLVADGNTIYF

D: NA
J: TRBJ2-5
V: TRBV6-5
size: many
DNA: TGTGCCAGCAGTTACCCGGGGCCCCAAGAGACCCAGTACTTC
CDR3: CASSYPGPQETQYF

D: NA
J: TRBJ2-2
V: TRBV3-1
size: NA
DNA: TGTGCCAGCAGCCAGCCCTTTCGAGCGACCAACACCGGGGAGCTGTTTTTT
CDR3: CASSQPFRATNTGELFF

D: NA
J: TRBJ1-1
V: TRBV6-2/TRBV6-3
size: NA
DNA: TGTGCCAGCAGTTACTTGTCGGGGGGAGTTGAAGCTTTCTTT
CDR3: CASSYLSGGVEAFF

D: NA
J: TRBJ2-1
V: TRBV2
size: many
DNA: TGTGCCAGCACTTGGCCCGGGAATGAGCAGTTCTTC
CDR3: CASTWPGNEQFF

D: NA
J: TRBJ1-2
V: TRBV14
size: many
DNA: TGTGCCAGCAGCCTGGCGAGGAACTATGGCTACACCTTC
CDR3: CASSLARNYGYTF